This is a list of T cell receptor beta chains from one sample in a study of tumor and adjacent non-tumor tissue in lung cancer. MiXCR, applied by TCRdb to the multiplex PCR reads, yields one record per CDR3 protein. Among over 60,000 distinct CDR3 sequences listed, over 75% were seen once. The sample taken for sequencing was lung tumor tissue. The receptors shown here come from a woman in her 50s with non-small cell lung cancer. Both conserved end residues are part of each CDR3. D genes are given only for firm matches. Part of the rows lack a size; the others show once, few, many or a class for expanded clones.

DNA,CDR3,D,J,V,size
TGCAGTGTCGGACTAGCGGAAGAAAACCTTCAGTACTTC,CSVGLAEENLQYF,TRBD2,TRBJ2-4,TRBV20-1,few
TGTGTCAGCAGCCTCTCGGGAGAGGGCTATGGCTACACCTTC,CVSSLSGEGYGYTF,NA,TRBJ1-2,TRBV28,NA
TGTGCCAGCACTAATGGGGGAGCCCTCAACACCTGGGAGCTGTTTTTT,CASTNGGALNTWELFF,NA,TRBJ2-2,TRBV6-6,NA
TGTGCCAGCAGCTTAATCGCGAACACCGGGGAGCTGTTTTTT,CASSLIANTGELFF,NA,TRBJ2-2,TRBV7-3,NA
TGTGCCAGCAACCCGGGGGGAGGCTATGGCTACACCTTC,CASNPGGGYGYTF,NA,TRBJ1-2,TRBV12-3/TRBV12-4,NA
TGTGCCAGCAGTCCCGGGACTAGCGGGAAAGCGAGTGAGCAGTTCTTC,CASSPGTSGKASEQFF,TRBD2,TRBJ2-1,TRBV28,NA
TGTGCCATCAGTACCCCCCCCAGGCGAGAGACCCAGTACTTC,CAISTPPRRETQYF,NA,TRBJ2-5,TRBV28,NA
TGTGCCAGCAGCTTACGCCCCAATCAGCCCCAGCATTTT,CASSLRPNQPQHF,NA,TRBJ1-5,TRBV7-2,few
TGTGCCAGCAGCCCGAGCTCCTACGAGCTGTGCTTC,CASSPSSYELCF,NA,TRBJ2-7,TRBV28,NA
TGTGCCAGCAGTTACTGGACAGGGAGTTCAGCCCTCCACTTT,CASSYWTGSSALHF,TRBD1,TRBJ1-6,TRBV6-5,NA
TGTGCCTGGGATTCTAGGGCCAGCGTCCAGTACTTC,CAWDSRASVQYF,NA,TRBJ2-7,TRBV30,many
TGCAGTGCTAGATCCAACAGCGGGGAGGAGTACTACAAGCAGTACTTC,CSARSNSGEEYYKQYF,TRBD2,TRBJ2-4,TRBV20-1,NA
TGTGCCAACAGCAACGATCTCGAGAGAGCGACAGATACACAGTATTTT,CANSNDLERATDTQYF,NA,TRBJ2-3,TRBV4-2,NA
TGTGTCAGCAGTTCGCGACTAGCGGCCAACAATAAGCAGTTCTTC,CVSSSRLAANNKQFF,TRBD2,TRBJ2-1,TRBV6-2/TRBV6-3,NA
TGCAGTGTGCGAAGCGGGACAGTAAATACGCAGAATTTT,CSVRSGTVNTQNF,NA,TRBJ2-3,TRBV20-1,NA